This is a list of T cell receptor beta chains from one sample in a study of T-cell reconstitution after alpha-beta-depleted transplantation in children. TCRdb fed the PCR reads into MiXCR, producing one record per CDR3 protein. There are 610,000 or so distinct CDR3 sequences in the sample; 25% to 30% occur only once, and 36% lies in the top ten. Sequences were derived from PBMCs, sampled before TCRalphabeta/CD19-depleted stem cell transplant. These receptors all come from a boy less than two years old with Wiskott-Aldrich syndrome, due to receive a stem cell transplant. The CDR3 runs from the conserved cysteine through the conserved F or W. The D gene is left open where the match is weak. The size of a clone is reported for some rows only, either as once, few or many, or as a class for expanded clones.

cdr3_nt cdr3_aa v_call clone_size j_call d_call
TGTGCCAGCAGTTACACCGGGACTAGTATTACAGATACGCAGTATTTT CASSYTGTSITDTQYF TRBV6-5 - TRBJ2-3 TRBD2
TGCGCCAGCAGCTTGGAGCCAGGGAGGTCGTGGACTGAAGCTTTCTTT CASSLEPGRSWTEAFF TRBV5-1 - TRBJ1-1 -
TGTGCCTGGAGTGCCCTAGCTATCCAAGAGACCCAGTACTTC CAWSALAIQETQYF TRBV30 - TRBJ2-5 -
TGCAGTGCGATAGGGGGGGGATTTCAAGAGACCCAGTACTTC CSAIGGGFQETQYF TRBV20-1 few TRBJ2-5 -
TGTGCCAGCAACCAAGGGCTGCCCAACACTGAAGCTTTCTTT CASNQGLPNTEAFF TRBV12-3/TRBV12-4 few TRBJ1-1 -
TGCAGTGCTACCCCCCAGGGAACTGAGACCCAGTACTTC CSATPQGTETQYF TRBV20-1 - TRBJ2-5 -
TGTGCCAGCAGCCACGCCGGGACAGATTATGGCTACACCTTC CASSHAGTDYGYTF TRBV12-3/TRBV12-4 - TRBJ1-2 TRBD1
TGCGCCAGCAGCGCCACAGGGGGAGAAAACATTCAGTACTTC CASSATGGENIQYF TRBV5-1 - TRBJ2-4 TRBD1
TGTGCCAGCACCCCAGGGGGACAGGGGGGTGAGCAGTTCTTC CASTPGGQGGEQFF TRBV28 - TRBJ2-1 TRBD1
TGCGCCAGCAGCTTGGACAGGTCCGCACGGGGATACAATGAGCAGTTCTTC CASSLDRSARGYNEQFF TRBV5-1 - TRBJ2-1 -
TGTGCCAGCAATGAACTAGCGGGAGAGTACGAGCAGTACTTC CASNELAGEYEQYF TRBV5-6 - TRBJ2-7 TRBD2
TGTGCCAGCTCACCCTTGCGGGCTTGGAGCACCGGGGAGCTGTTTTTT CASSPLRAWSTGELFF TRBV6-1 - TRBJ2-2 -
TGTGCCAGCAGCCCAAAACCTACGGGCGCTTCTTTCACAGATACGCAGTATTTT CASSPKPTGASFTDTQYF TRBV7-6 - TRBJ2-3 -
TGTGCCAGCACCCTAGCGGGAGGCCCTACGGGGACTGAGCAGTTCTTC CASTLAGGPTGTEQFF TRBV3-1 - TRBJ2-1 TRBD2
TGTGCCAGCAGCTTCGGACGGAACCTCCAAGAGACCCAGTACTTC CASSFGRNLQETQYF TRBV7-7 few TRBJ2-5 -
TGCGCCAGCAGCTTACTAGTCACCCACGAGCAGTACTTC CASSLLVTHEQYF TRBV5-1 - TRBJ2-7 -
TGTGCCAGCAGCTTGATGCCCCTAGCGGGAGGGTTGGAGACCCAGTACTTC CASSLMPLAGGLETQYF TRBV5-5 few TRBJ2-5 TRBD2
TGCAGTGCTAGAGATTACAGATCAGATACGCAGTATTTT CSARDYRSDTQYF TRBV20-1 - TRBJ2-3 -
TGCGCCAGCACTCCGGTCCTAGGGTACACAGATACGCAGTATTTT CASTPVLGYTDTQYF TRBV5-1 - TRBJ2-3 -
TGCGCCAGCAGCTTGACGGGAGGGGGCATCACTGAAGCTTTCTTT CASSLTGGGITEAFF TRBV5-1 - TRBJ1-1 TRBD1
TGCAGTGTTACACCACGAGAGCCCTTCGACAATGAGCAGTTCTTC CSVTPREPFDNEQFF TRBV20-1 - TRBJ2-1 -
TGTGCCAGCAGCTCCCGGAGGGGCAATCAGCCCCAGCATTTT CASSSRRGNQPQHF TRBV7-2 - TRBJ1-5 -
TGTGCCAGCAGTTACTCGAGACAGATTCCCTACGAGCAGTACTTC CASSYSRQIPYEQYF TRBV6-5 few TRBJ2-7 -
TGCAGCGTCCCACTAGCGGGAGGCGGGACCCAGTACTTC CSVPLAGGGTQYF TRBV29-1 - TRBJ2-5 TRBD2
TGCAGTGCTGATCCGGGGGCCAATTCACCCCTCCACTTT CSADPGANSPLHF TRBV20-1 - TRBJ1-6 -
TGCAGTGCTAGAGATCCCGGAGCGGGAGGGCTTGGGGAGACCCAGTACTTC CSARDPGAGGLGETQYF TRBV20-1 few TRBJ2-5 TRBD2
TGCGCCAGCAGCCCGTTCGGGGGGGGAGATGAGCAGTTCTTC CASSPFGGGDEQFF TRBV5-1 - TRBJ2-1 TRBD2
TGTGCCTGGATGACGAGGGGGGGAGTCTCCTACGAGCAGTACTTC CAWMTRGGVSYEQYF TRBV30 - TRBJ2-7 -
TGTGCCAGCAGCTTTAGCGGTGGGGCAAATGAGCAGTTCTTC CASSFSGGANEQFF TRBV7-9 - TRBJ2-1 -
TGTGCCAGCAGCTTATCAAAGACAGGAATTAACACTGAAGCTTTCTTT CASSLSKTGINTEAFF TRBV2 - TRBJ1-1 -
TGCGCCAGCAGCTTGGACGGGATCCAAGAGACCCAGTACTTC CASSLDGIQETQYF TRBV5-1 - TRBJ2-5 -
TGCAGCGGGAAGGACAGGGGAAACACTGAAGCTTTCTTT CSGKDRGNTEAFF TRBV29-1 few TRBJ1-1 TRBD1
TGCGCCAGCAAAGATACGGGTAGTGAAGCTTTCTTT CASKDTGSEAFF TRBV5-1 once TRBJ1-1 -
TGCGCCAGCAGCTCCTCCGGGACAGTTGCCTACGAGCAGTACTTC CASSSSGTVAYEQYF TRBV5-1 - TRBJ2-7 TRBD1
TGTGCCAGCAACTTCCGGGACACCTACAATGAGCAGTTCTTC CASNFRDTYNEQFF TRBV5-6 few TRBJ2-1 -
TGTGCCAGCAGTTTTTGGGCAGATACGCAGTATTTT CASSFWADTQYF TRBV12-3/TRBV12-4 - TRBJ2-3 -
TGCAGTGCTAGAGGAGCGACTAGCGACTATGAGCAGTTCTTC CSARGATSDYEQFF TRBV20-1 - TRBJ2-1 TRBD2
TGTGCCAGCAGCTTAGCCGGCAGCCAGGGTGAAAAACTGTTTTTT CASSLAGSQGEKLFF TRBV7-9 - TRBJ1-4 -
TGTGCCAGCAGCCGGACAGGGAATGGCTACACCTTC CASSRTGNGYTF TRBV27 - TRBJ1-2 TRBD1
TGTGCCTGGAGTGGGACAGTCTACGAGCAGTACTTC CAWSGTVYEQYF TRBV30 few TRBJ2-7 -
TGTGCCAGCAGTACAGGGACCCCTGAAGCTTTCTTT CASSTGTPEAFF TRBV28 few TRBJ1-1 -
TGTGCCAGCAGTCAGACAGGGCCGATAGGCAATCAGCCCCAGCATTTT CASSQTGPIGNQPQHF TRBV27 - TRBJ1-5 TRBD1
TGCGCCAGCAGCTTGTTTTCCGGGATAACTAGCACAGATACGCAGTATTTT CASSLFSGITSTDTQYF TRBV5-1 few TRBJ2-3 -
TGCAGCGTCCAGGGTCCATATGGCTACACCTTC CSVQGPYGYTF TRBV29-1 - TRBJ1-2 -
TGTGCCAGCAGAGACGCGGGACTTAGCACAGATACGCAGTATTTT CASRDAGLSTDTQYF TRBV5-4 - TRBJ2-3 -
TGCAGTGCCCCGTCTCCACTCTACGAGCAGTACTTC CSAPSPLYEQYF TRBV20-1 few TRBJ2-7 -
TGTGCCATCAGTGTACTCCAGTTCTCCTACAATGAGCAGTTCTTC CAISVLQFSYNEQFF TRBV10-3 - TRBJ2-1 -
TGTGCCAGCAGCTTAGATCCGAGGACAGCTGAGAACAATCAGCCCCAGCATTTT CASSLDPRTAENNQPQHF TRBV11-2 few TRBJ1-5 -
TGTGCCAGTAGCTCTGGGTGGCGTTCGAAGAACACTGAAGCTTTCTTT CASSSGWRSKNTEAFF TRBV19 - TRBJ1-1 -
TGTGCCAGCAGTGAATATCCTAGCGGGAGGTGGAATGAGCAGTTCTTC CASSEYPSGRWNEQFF TRBV25-1 - TRBJ2-1 TRBD2
TGTGCCAGCAGCTTAGCAGGGACTAGCGGGAGAGGCACAGATACGCAGTATTTT CASSLAGTSGRGTDTQYF TRBV13 few TRBJ2-3 TRBD2
TGTGCCAGCAGCGCCTCCGGGACTAGCGGATACAATGAGCAGTTCTTC CASSASGTSGYNEQFF TRBV7-9 - TRBJ2-1 TRBD2
TGCGCCAGCAGCTTGAGTATTTCCGGCGCCGCGGGGTACAATGAGCAGTTCTTC CASSLSISGAAGYNEQFF TRBV5-1 - TRBJ2-1 -
TGTGCCAGCAGTGGCGTACAGGGACGAAGCAACACCGGGGAGCTGTTTTTT CASSGVQGRSNTGELFF TRBV2 - TRBJ2-2 -
TGTGCCAGCAGCTGGGGGCTAAACAATGAGCAGTTCTTC CASSWGLNNEQFF TRBV4-2 - TRBJ2-1 -
TGTGCCAGCAGCTTACGGCCGATCTACTACGAGCAGTACTTC CASSLRPIYYEQYF TRBV7-2 few TRBJ2-7 -